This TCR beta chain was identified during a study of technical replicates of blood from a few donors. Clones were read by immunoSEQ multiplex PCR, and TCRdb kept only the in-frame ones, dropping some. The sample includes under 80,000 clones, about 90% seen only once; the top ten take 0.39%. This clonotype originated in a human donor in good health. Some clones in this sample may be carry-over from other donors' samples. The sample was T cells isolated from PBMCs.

The CDR3 protein is CSVEDGETVYGYGYTF. CDR3 nucleotides: TGCAGCGTTGAAGATGGTGAGACAGTCTACGGCTATGGCTACACCTTC. The V and J genes are TRBV29-1 and TRBJ1-2, with D possibly matching TRBD1 (5 bases). CDR3 length: 16 amino acids. CDR1 and CDR2 (germline): SQVTM, ANQGSEA. Deletions cut 0 bases from V and 4 bases from J, with 18 bases between.